This T cell receptor (beta chain) originates from a study of technical replicates of blood from a handful of donors. This clone came up once. The germline V gene has CDR1 SGHDT and CDR2 YYEEEE. CDR3 size: 17 residues. J gave up 0 bases and V 1 base, and 1 base lay outside the gene matches. TCRdb's copy holds only in-frame clones and misses some; the assay was immunoSEQ multiplex PCR. The table has roughly 48,000 clones, 80% to 95% seen once. The sequencing sample was made of PBMCs. The origin of this receptor is a human donor in good health. Some clones in this sample may be carry-over from other donors' samples. The V and J genes are TRBV5-6 and TRBJ2-6, with 10 nucleotides matching TRBD1. CDR3 in amino acids: CASSLWTGGSGANVLTF. The CDR3 coding sequence is TGTGCCAGCAGCTTGTGGACAGGGGGCTCTGGGGCCAACGTCCTGACTTTC.